This T cell receptor (beta chain) was sequenced in a study of shared clonotypes between healthy human individuals. Terminally differentiated effector memory CD45RA+ cells were excluded by CCR7 positive selection of CD45RO-negative cells. Method: immunoSEQ multiplex PCR; TCRdb's copy keeps in-frame clones and lacks some. There are roughly 2.1 million clones in the sample; more than 85% occur only once, and roughly 1.7% lies in the top ten. CDR3 length: 17 residues. J was trimmed by 2 bases and V by 4 bases; bases with no gene match: 11. Germline CDR1 is WSHSY and CDR2 is SAAADI. The receptor was derived from a man younger than 30 in good health. Some clones in this sample may be carry-over from other donors' samples. The sequencing input was naive CD8+ T cells from PBMCs. V and J are TRBV10-2 and TRBJ2-7, with 10 bases that match TRBD2. As DNA, the CDR3 is TGCGCCAGCAGTGCCCTGACCCTAGCGGGAGCCCCCTACGAGCAGTACTTC. As protein: CASSALTLAGAPYEQYF.